A selection of T cell receptor beta chains follows, all from one sample in a study of regulatory T cells in long-lasting Graves disease. Using its own MiXCR run on the multiplex PCR reads, TCRdb lists one record per CDR3 protein. The top ten hold roughly 10% of the sample, which has hundreds of thousands of distinct CDR3 sequences, roughly 15% seen once. Separately, the same data were catalogued under a study of T cells in Graves' hyperthyroidism and ophthalmopathy.

Specimen: peripheral blood mononuclear cells (PBMCs), collected at new diagnosis, from a patient treated with antithyroid drugs. These receptor sequences come from a woman between 25 and 40 years old with Graves disease. Each CDR3 is given with its conserved first and last residue. Size is omitted from some rows. Given values are once, few, many or a class for expanded clones.

j_call	v_call	clone_size	cdr3_aa
TRBJ2-5	TRBV7-2	few	CASNGNQETQYF
TRBJ1-5	TRBV29-1	few	CSVVREQGQPQHF
TRBJ2-3	TRBV4-3	-	CASSQDFRKDTQYF
TRBJ2-3	TRBV9	many	CASSVVGSDTQYF
TRBJ2-5	TRBV28	many	CASSFRQGQQETQYF
TRBJ2-3	TRBV7-2	-	CASSFRTSAGDTQYF
TRBJ2-7	TRBV19	-	CASSIGDGGYEQYF
TRBJ2-7	TRBV20-1	-	CSATPGTRGEQYF
TRBJ1-5	TRBV10-3	-	CAISGSELQGNQPQHF
TRBJ1-4	TRBV6-2/TRBV6-3	few	CASSYLGGQPPHNEKLFF
TRBJ1-1	TRBV6-2/TRBV6-3	many	CASSYRGQLSAEAFF
TRBJ2-5	TRBV28	many	CASNIPQGTRETQYF
TRBJ2-1	TRBV29-1	-	CSVETGGWFF
TRBJ2-1	TRBV5-1	few	CASRRGSSGRAASNEQFF
TRBJ2-7	TRBV18	many	CASSQGTDRDKYF
TRBJ2-2	TRBV19	few	CASSMTGGVGELFF
TRBJ1-4	TRBV5-6	many	CASSFGENEKLFF
TRBJ2-7	TRBV11-2	many	CASSPPGEVYEQYF
TRBJ1-1	TRBV7-3	-	CASSEGTMNTEAFF